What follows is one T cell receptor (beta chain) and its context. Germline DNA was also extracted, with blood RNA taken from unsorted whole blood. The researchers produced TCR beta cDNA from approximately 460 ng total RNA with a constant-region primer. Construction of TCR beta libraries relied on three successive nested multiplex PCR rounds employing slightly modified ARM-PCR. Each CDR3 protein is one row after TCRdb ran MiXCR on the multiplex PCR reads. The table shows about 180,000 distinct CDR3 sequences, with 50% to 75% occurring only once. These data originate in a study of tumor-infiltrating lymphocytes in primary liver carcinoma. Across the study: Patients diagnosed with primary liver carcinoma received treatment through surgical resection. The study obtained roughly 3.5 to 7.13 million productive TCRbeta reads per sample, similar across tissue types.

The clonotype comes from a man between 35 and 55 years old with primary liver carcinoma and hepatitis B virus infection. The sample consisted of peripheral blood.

The CDR3 region is CASSPGLVGTGELFF. The CDR3 DNA reads as TGTGCCAGCAGCCCCGGACTAGTGGGCACCGGGGAGCTGTTTTTT. V and J are TRBV5-4 and TRBJ2-2; 7 nucleotides align to TRBD2. Germline V lookup: CDR1 SGHNT, CDR2 YYREEE (reference sequence). CDR3 length equals 15 residues. V was clipped by 4 bases and J by 4 bases; unmatched bases: 7.